The entry below gives a single TCR beta chain sequence along with its context. This sample was taken from a study of blood T cell repertoires in COVID-19. In the original processing: By means of reference gene primer amplification, nucleated cell counts were estimated. Profiling relied on immunoSEQ multiplex PCR, and the TCRdb table lists in-frame clones only, not all of them. V and J calls and clone size come straight from that table; D and trimming were deduced from the DNA. Altogether some 260,000 clones are present, around nine tenths being singletons, with the ten largest covering 10% to 13%. The Seattle patients, enrolled during active infection, were followed longitudinally. CDR1 and CDR2 (germline): LNHDA, SQIVND (reference sequence). The V end lost 3 bases, the J end lost 5 bases, and 4 bases lay between the germline ends. The CDR3 runs to 11 residues.

The receptor was derived from an older woman with COVID-19, enrolled during active disease. Sequenced sample: peripheral blood. The rearrangement uses TRBV19 and TRBJ1-1; D is unresolved. CDR3 coding DNA: TGTGCCAGTAGTATCCCAACTGAAGCTTTCTTT. Amino acids: CASSIPTEAFF.